This T cell receptor beta chain was profiled in a study of blood T cell repertoires in COVID-19. This clone was seen more than once but under ten times. Enrolled during active infection, Seattle patients were then followed longitudinally. In the source study's methods: Reference gene primers were amplified, and this amplification served to estimate nucleated cell counts. TCRdb keeps only in-frame clones here, not all; method: immunoSEQ multiplex PCR. That table gives V, J and clone size, and the DNA gave D and trimming. This sample has 150,000 to 200,000 clones, with more than 75% found just once. The sequencing sample was made of peripheral blood. The source of this sequence is a middle-aged woman with COVID-19, enrolled during active disease.

The CDR3 nucleotides are TGTGCCAGCAACCCCGGGTGGGGGACTTACAATGAGCAGTTCTTC. It encodes CASNPGWGTYNEQFF. The chain uses TRBV6-5 and TRBJ2-1, with a weak D call TRBD2 (6 bases). The V end lost 7 bases, the J end lost 4 bases, and 17 bases lay between the germline ends. The CDR3 totals 15 residues. Germline-derived CDR1 and CDR2 are MNHEY and SVGAGI.